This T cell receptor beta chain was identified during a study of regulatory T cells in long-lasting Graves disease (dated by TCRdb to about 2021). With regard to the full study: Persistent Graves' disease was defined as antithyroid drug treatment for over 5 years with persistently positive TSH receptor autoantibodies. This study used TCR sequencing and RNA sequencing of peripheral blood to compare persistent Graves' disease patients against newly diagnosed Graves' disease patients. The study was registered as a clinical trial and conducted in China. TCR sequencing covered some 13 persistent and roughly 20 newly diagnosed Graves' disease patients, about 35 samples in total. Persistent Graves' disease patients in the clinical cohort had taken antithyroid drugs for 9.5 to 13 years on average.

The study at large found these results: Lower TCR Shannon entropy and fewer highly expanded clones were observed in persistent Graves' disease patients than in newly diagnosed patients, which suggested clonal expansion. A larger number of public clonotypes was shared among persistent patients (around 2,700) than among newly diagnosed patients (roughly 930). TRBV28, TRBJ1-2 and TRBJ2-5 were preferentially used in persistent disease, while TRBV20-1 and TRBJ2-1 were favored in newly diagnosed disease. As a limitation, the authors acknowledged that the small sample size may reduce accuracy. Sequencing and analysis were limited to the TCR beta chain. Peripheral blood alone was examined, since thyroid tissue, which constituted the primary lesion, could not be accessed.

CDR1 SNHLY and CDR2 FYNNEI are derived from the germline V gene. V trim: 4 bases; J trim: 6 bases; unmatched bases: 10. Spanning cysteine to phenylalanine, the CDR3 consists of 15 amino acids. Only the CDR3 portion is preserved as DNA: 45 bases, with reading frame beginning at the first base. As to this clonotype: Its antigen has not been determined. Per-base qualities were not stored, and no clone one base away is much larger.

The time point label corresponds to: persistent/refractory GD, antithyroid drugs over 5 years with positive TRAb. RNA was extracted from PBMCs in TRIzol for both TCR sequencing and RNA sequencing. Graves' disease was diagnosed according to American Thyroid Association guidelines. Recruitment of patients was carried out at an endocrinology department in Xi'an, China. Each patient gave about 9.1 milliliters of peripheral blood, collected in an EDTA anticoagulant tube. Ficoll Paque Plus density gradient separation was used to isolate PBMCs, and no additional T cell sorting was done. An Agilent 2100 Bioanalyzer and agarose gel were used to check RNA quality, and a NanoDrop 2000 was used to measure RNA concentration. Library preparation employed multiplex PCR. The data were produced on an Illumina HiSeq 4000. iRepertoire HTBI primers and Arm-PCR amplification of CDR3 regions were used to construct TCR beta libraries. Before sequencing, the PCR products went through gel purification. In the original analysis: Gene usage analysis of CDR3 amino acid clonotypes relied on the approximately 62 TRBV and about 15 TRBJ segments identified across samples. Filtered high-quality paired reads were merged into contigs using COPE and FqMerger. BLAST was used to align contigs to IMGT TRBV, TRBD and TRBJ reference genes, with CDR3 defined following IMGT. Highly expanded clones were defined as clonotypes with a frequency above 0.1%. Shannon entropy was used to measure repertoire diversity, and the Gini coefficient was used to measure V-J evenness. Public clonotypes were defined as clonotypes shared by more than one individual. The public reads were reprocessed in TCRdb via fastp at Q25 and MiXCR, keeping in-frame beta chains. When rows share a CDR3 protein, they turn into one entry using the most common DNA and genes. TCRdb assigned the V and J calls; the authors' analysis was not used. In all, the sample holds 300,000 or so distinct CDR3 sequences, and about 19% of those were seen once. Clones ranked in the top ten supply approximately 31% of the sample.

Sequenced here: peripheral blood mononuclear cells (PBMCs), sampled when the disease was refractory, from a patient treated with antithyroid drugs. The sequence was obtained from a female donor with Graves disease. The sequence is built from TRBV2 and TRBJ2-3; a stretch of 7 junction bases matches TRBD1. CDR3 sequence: CASSGGQRAVDTQYF. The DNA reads TGTGCCAGCAGTGGGGGACAGAGAGCTGTGGATACGCAGTATTTT.